This T cell receptor (beta chain) was identified in a study of T cells in localized non-small cell lung cancer (dated by TCRdb to between 2020 and 2021). Looking at the study overall: Comparing tumors with uninvolved tumor-adjacent lungs, the study looked at the T cell repertoires of 236 patients with early-stage NSCLC. A mean age of around 69 years was recorded for the NSCLC patients, of whom roughly 130 were male and about a hundred were female. The cohort was made up of around 240 treatment-naive NSCLC patients whose localized lung tumors had been resected.

The CDR3 holds 14 amino acids from the cysteine to the phenylalanine. Only the CDR3 portion is preserved as DNA: 42 bases, with reading frame beginning at the first base. The germline ends are 5 bases apart after V is trimmed by 0 bases and J by 3 bases. CDR1 and CDR2 are drawn from the germline V gene (reference sequence): LNHNV, YYDKDF. This clone has more than one count but fewer than ten. Its antigen remains unidentified. No base-level quality is on record; no much larger clone is a single base apart. The immunoSEQ Assay was used to sequence TCR beta CDR3 regions from DNA. Per the authors' processing: To compute T cell density, TCR beta template counts were normalized to usable DNA, which was estimated by amplifying housekeeping genes. Richness was estimated with the preseqR package, extrapolating to 400,000 templates for PBMC samples and 120,000 templates for tissue samples. Clonality was taken to be one minus Pielou's evenness. To identify tissue-enriched TCRs, differential abundance testing was run on productive amino-acid clonotypes with a minimum total count of 5 and an alpha of 0.1. Repertoire overlap between compartments was quantified with the Jaccard Index and Morisita Overlap Index. GLIPH clustered TCR beta CDR3s with public tetramer-defined viral CDR3s; viral motifs required at least three viral sequences plus V-gene enrichment. The table comes from immuneACCESS by way of TCRdb, which keeps in-frame sequences with V and J called. Part of the clones is missing from these tables; in studies checked, under half for an unresolved V gene and the rest for unknown reasons. V, J and clone size were drawn from that table, and D and trimming were deduced from the DNA. This sample holds about 2,800 clones; more than 25% were observed only once. The ten largest clones represent about 19% of the sample.

Uninvolved adjacent lung was sampled at least 2 cm away from the tumor margin, and two independent pathologists confirmed that the tissue had no atypia. At diagnosis, tumor, uninvolved tumor-adjacent lung and peripheral blood were collected and then preserved as a mix of FFPE and fresh-frozen material. Broad study findings and their caveats: Uninvolved tumor-adjacent lung showed the highest T cell clonality, higher than tumor, which suggests more focused antigenic responses in the uninvolved tumor-adjacent lung. Because of the exploratory design, TCR variables were selected using unadjusted p-values without false-discovery rate correction. A median of roughly 60 of the top 100 tumor clones turned up in the paired uninvolved adjacent lung, and roughly 30 of those clones also ranked among the top 100 of that same adjacent lung. Because multi-region tumor sequencing was not performed, intratumor heterogeneity could not be ruled out. Longer overall survival was associated with higher blood T cell density, whereas shorter survival was associated with higher adjacent-lung clonality.

The chain couples TRBV15 to TRBJ2-2, with the D gene not confidently named. The sample here was normal lung tissue next to the tumor, taken before any cancer treatment. This clonotype was sampled from an older female donor with stage I squamous cell lung carcinoma. The CDR3 protein: CATSRDYDTGELFF. DNA sequence: TGTGCCACCAGCAGAGATTATGACACCGGGGAGCTGTTTTTT.